This T cell receptor (beta chain) is drawn from a study of PD-L1 blockade in urothelial cancer (TCRdb year 2017). Broadly, across the study: All patients started therapy in the mid-2010s and received atezolizumab 1,200 mg intravenously every 3 weeks. Twenty-five of 29 patients were identified as males with urothelial cancer of bladder origin, and a prior smoking history was reported by 18 of 29 patients. Patients had an ECOG performance status of 0 or 1 and had received between 0 and 3 prior chemotherapy regimens. Blood samples were analyzed at two time points: 3 weeks after treatment start (second dose) and 6 weeks after treatment start. Blood samples gave a median of about 140,000 T cells and tens of thousands of unique TCRs, with a median clonality of around 0.08. An exploratory multi-omic analysis was conducted of the somatic, immune and clinical correlates of response to PD-L1 blockade with atezolizumab in urothelial cancer. Pretreatment tumor samples and matched peripheral blood, collected serially before and after atezolizumab treatment, underwent TCR sequencing. Durable clinical benefit meant progression-free survival longer than 6 months, and TCR features were also tested against progression-free and overall survival. In the same patients who had TCR sequencing, pretreatment tumors also underwent whole exome sequencing and RNA sequencing. Durable clinical benefit was achieved by nine patients and was not achieved by 20 patients. Pretreatment blood TCR-seq was available for about 27 patients, at least one posttreatment blood collection was obtained for around 25 patients, and tumor TCR-seq was available for around 25 patients. What the work shows at the level of the full study, not this receptor alone: Small sample size (n ≈ 29) and many exploratory analyses mean the results are intended to be hypothesis-generating. Improved progression-free and overall survival was associated with having pretreatment peripheral blood TCR clonality below the median. At 3 weeks after the start of treatment, tumor-associated TCR clones in peripheral blood had expanded more in patients with durable benefit (n of about 22, p = 0.022).

The meaning of the sample's time point label: peripheral blood 6 weeks after treatment start. The cohort comprised more than 25 patients with locally advanced or metastatic urothelial carcinoma treated at Memorial Sloan Kettering on a trial protocol. Peripheral blood mononuclear cells were collected from each patient pretreatment and during treatment, giving between 1 and 8 total time points per patient. The Qiagen DNeasy Blood extraction kit was used to purify genomic DNA from total PBMCs and tumor samples. PBMCs were collected pretreatment and during treatment, and were isolated and stored as previously described. The CDR3 starts with the cysteine, ends with the phenylalanine, and has 14 residues. CDR3 DNA is the only sequence kept; it has 42 bases, read in frame from the first base. V is clipped by 6 bases and J by 5 bases, and the sequence between their germline boundaries is 14 bases long. Sequences WSHSY (CDR1) and SAAADI (CDR2) are obtained from the germline V gene.

This clone appeared a few times. Its antigen has not been determined. Base-call qualities are not available, and no considerably larger clone is one nucleotide away. Synthetic TCR analog templates were spiked into each PCR to estimate absolute template abundance from read counts. The immunoSEQ assay used bias-controlled V and J gene primers to amplify TCRbeta CDR3 regions from genomic DNA. Rearranged TCRbeta segments were sequenced at approximately 20X coverage. The study's own analysis went as follows. Sequencing errors were corrected by clustering and CDR3s were annotated against IMGT to assign V, D and J genes. Downstream analyses used only productive TCRbeta rearrangements and left out out-of-frame or stop-codon sequences. Clonality was calculated as one minus the Shannon entropy normalized by the log of the number of unique productive sequences. Fisher's exact test with Benjamini-Hochberg correction, using a cutoff of adjusted p below 0.01, was how clones that differed between time points or between blood and tumor were identified. TCRdb carries this immuneACCESS record with in-frame sequences only. Its versions omit some clonotypes, under half of them owing to an unresolved V gene in the studies checked, with the rest unexplained. V, J and clone size are those of that table, while D and trimming were read from the DNA. The sample table contains about 130,000 clones; only one count was recorded for roughly 88% of them. The ten largest clones add up to roughly 2.4% of the sample.

The sequencing here drew on PBMCs, taken around atezolizumab (anti-PD-L1) treatment. The rearranged segments are TRBV10-2 and TRBJ2-1; D gene: possibly TRBD1, on 5 matching bases. The receptor was isolated from a man aged 50-60 years with urothelial cancer. DNA sequence: TGCGCCAGCAGAGTAGGGGAACAAGACAATGAGCAGTTCTTC. It specifies CASRVGEQDNEQFF.